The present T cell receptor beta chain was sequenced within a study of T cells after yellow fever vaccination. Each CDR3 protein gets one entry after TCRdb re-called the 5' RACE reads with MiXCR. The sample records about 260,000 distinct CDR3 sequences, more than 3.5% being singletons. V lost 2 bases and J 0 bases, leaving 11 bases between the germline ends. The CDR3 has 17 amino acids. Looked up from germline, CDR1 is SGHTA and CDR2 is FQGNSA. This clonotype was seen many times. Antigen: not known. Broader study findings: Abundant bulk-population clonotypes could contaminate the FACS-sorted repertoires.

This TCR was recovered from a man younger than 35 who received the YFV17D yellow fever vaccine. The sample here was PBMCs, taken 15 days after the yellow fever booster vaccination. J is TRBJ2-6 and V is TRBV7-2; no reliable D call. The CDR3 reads CASSLLVSASGANVLTF. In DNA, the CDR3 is TGTGCCAGCAGCTTATTGGTTTCGGCCTCTGGGGCCAACGTCCTGACTTTC.